The 7 T cell receptor beta chains in this list originate from one sample, sequenced in a study of CD4 T cells in relation to SARS-CoV-2 and coronaviruses. Here immunoSEQ multiplex PCR was the method, and the copy in TCRdb shows in-frame clones only, minus some. The sample contains around 23,000 clones, approximately 72% of which appear only once. CD4+ T cells from unexposed donors were obtained before the COVID-19 pandemic (2011-2018). CD4+ T cells were isolated from the cells after around 10 days of culture. Their antigens remain unidentified. Specimen: CD4+ T cells from PBMCs, cultured in vitro. The receptor set was obtained from a human donor in good health.

This clone was found once. The V call is TRBV6-5, the J call TRBJ1-3; D remains ambiguous. The length of the CDR3 is 13 residues. V lost 6 bases and J lost 4, with 10 bases in between. CDR1 and CDR2 from the germline V gene are MNHEY and SVGAGI. CDR3 sequence (DNA): TGTGCCAGCAGCCGAACAAGAGGAAACACCATATATTTT. Translated, it gives CASSRTRGNTIYF.

In its sample, this clone was seen a few times. The chain employs TRBV7-8 and TRBJ2-7, with a tentative D call TRBD1 (5 bases). The CDR3 has 14 residues. CDR1 and CDR2 from the germline V gene are SGHVS and FQNEAQ. Trimming pared 5 bases from V and 3 bases from J, leaving 14 bases between. The CDR3 region is CASSPSSRDYEQYF. As DNA, the CDR3 is TGTGCCAGCAGCCCTTCCTCCAGGGACTACGAGCAGTACTTC.

The chain is built from TRBV2 and TRBJ2-1; TRBD1 aligns across 10 bases. V shed 6 bases, J shed 5 bases, and the junction held 4 bases outside the gene matches. The CDR3 spans 14 residues. Germline CDR1 reads SNHLY; CDR2 reads FYNNEI. CDR3 sequence reads: CASRRTGGNNEQFF. The CDR3 nucleotides are TGTGCCAGCAGGAGGACAGGGGGGAACAATGAGCAGTTCTTC.

This clone has only a few counts. CDR3 DNA: TGCGCCAGCAGCTCACTGGGGGGGACTGAAGCTTTCTTT. Protein: CASSSLGGTEAFF. V usage is TRBV5-1 and J usage is TRBJ1-1; a possible D gene is TRBD1 (5 bases). Deletions cut 3 bases from V and 5 bases from J, with 11 bases between. The germline V gene encodes CDR1 SGHRS and CDR2 YFSETQ. The CDR3 is made up of 13 amino acids.

This clone has more than one count but fewer than ten. This sequence joins TRBV20-1 and TRBJ2-2, with D unclear. V lost 1 base to trimming and J lost 13 bases, with 10 bases between them. CDR3 length: 11 residues. Per germline, CDR1 DFQATT and CDR2 SNEGSKA (reference sequence). The CDR3 region is CSARGNLSLFF. CDR3 DNA: TGCAGTGCTAGAGGGAACTTGTCGCTGTTTTTT.

The chain carries TRBV7-2 and TRBJ2-7; 12 bases are a match to TRBD2. The germline CDR1 and CDR2 sequences are SGHTA and FQGNSA. V shed 4 bases, J shed 2 bases, and the junction held 6 bases outside the gene matches. CDR3 length: 16 residues. The CDR3 reads CASSSTSGGSTYEQYF. As DNA, the CDR3 is TGTGCCAGCAGCTCAACTAGCGGGGGGTCAACCTACGAGCAGTACTTC.

V is TRBV7-9 and J is TRBJ1-5; the D gene is possibly TRBD1 (5 bases). The germline gives CDR1 SEHNR, CDR2 FQNEAQ (reference sequence). The germline V and J ends were trimmed by 5 bases and 6 bases, with 11 bases remaining between them. CDR3 length equals 13 residues. CDR3 DNA sequence: TGTGCCAGCAGCACAGAGGGGAGTCAGCCCCAGCATTTT. Translated: CASSTEGSQPQHF.